Detailed here is one T cell receptor (beta chain). What it binds is not known. TCRdb independently ran MiXCR on the reads; one entry per CDR3 protein. Of about a million distinct CDR3 sequences listed, roughly 30% are singletons. V gave up 4 bases and J gave up 7 bases, with 13 bases separating them. The CDR3 has 13 amino acids. CDR1 and CDR2 from the germline V gene are DFQATT and SNEGSKA (reference sequence). The data are from a study of T cell repertoires in cytomegalovirus infection. The chain recombines TRBV20-1 with TRBJ2-2; D may correspond to TRBD1 or TRBD2 (5 bases each). Sample: cultured CD8+ T cells from PBMCs, taken from culture after CMV antigen stimulation. This clonotype originated in a human donor in good health (CMV status not recorded). Some clones in this sample may be carry-over from other donors' samples. The CDR3 coding sequence is TGCAGTGCTATTTCGAGGGGTCGCGGGGAGCTGTTTTTT. Protein sequence: CSAISRGRGELFF.